The 22 T cell receptor beta chains listed next were all sequenced from one sample in a study of T-cell memory formation after mild COVID-19. TCRdb independently ran MiXCR on the 5' RACE reads; one entry per CDR3 protein. Here the sample spans around 390,000 distinct CDR3 sequences, 15% to 20% being singletons. Sequenced input: PBMCs or a T cell subset sorted from them (not recorded which). Source of these receptors: a man between 18 and 35 years old who had mild COVID-19 (a few samples of this study predate the infection). Cell type and time point are not known.

The V gene is TRBV7-9, the J gene TRBJ1-6; D possibly corresponds to TRBD1 (5 bases). The CDR3 is made up of 16 amino acids. Germline values: CDR1 SEHNR, CDR2 FQNEAQ (reference sequence). V lost 4 bases and J lost 9, with 19 bases in between. CDR3 amino acids: CASSSSSRGASSPLHF. The CDR3 nucleotides read TGTGCCAGCAGCTCAAGCTCCAGAGGGGCGAGTTCACCCCTCCACTTT.

This clonotype was detected many times. The V gene is TRBV4-3, the J gene TRBJ1-1; no clear D gene. Germline lookup yields CDR1 LGHNA and CDR2 YSLEER. CDR3 length equals 14 residues. Trimming pared 2 bases from V and 1 base from J, leaving 8 bases between. The CDR3 region is CASSQFAENTEAFF. The DNA of the CDR3 is TGCGCCAGCAGCCAATTTGCGGAGAACACTGAAGCTTTCTTT.

This clonotype was seen a handful of times. V and J are TRBV7-9 and TRBJ1-1; no definite D call. V dropped 4 bases and J dropped 2 bases, with 11 bases sitting between them. Germline V gene sequence: CDR1 SEHNR, CDR2 FQNEAQ (reference sequence). The CDR3 is 14 amino acids. The CDR3 bases are TGTGCCAGCAGCTCCCCCGCAGGAAACACTGAAGCTTTCTTT. Protein: CASSSPAGNTEAFF.

This clonotype was seen more than once but under ten times. This chain connects TRBV20-1 to TRBJ1-4; 9 nucleotides line up with TRBD1. Germline assignment: CDR1 DFQATT and CDR2 SNEGSKA (reference sequence). J was trimmed by 8 bases and V by 6 bases; bases with no gene match: 10. The CDR3 extends over 14 amino acids. CDR3 in DNA: TGCAGTGCGAGACGGGGACAGGGAACGGAAAAACTGTTTTTT. It yields the protein CSARRGQGTEKLFF.

DNA of the CDR3: TGCAGTGCTACTCCTCCGGGATTGGGGGTTGAGCAGTTCTTC. It is translated as CSATPPGLGVEQFF. The V call is TRBV20-1, the J call TRBJ2-1, with D perhaps TRBD1 or TRBD2 (5 bases each). This CDR3 has 14 residues. Trimming stripped 4 bases from V and 9 bases from J, with 19 bases between. Germline V lookup: CDR1 DFQATT, CDR2 SNEGSKA (reference sequence).

DNA of the CDR3: TGTGCCAGCAGCTTAGAACCACAGAATTCACCCCTCCACTTT. Translating it yields CASSLEPQNSPLHF. The chain recombines TRBV7-9 with TRBJ1-6; D is unclear. Germline V CDR1 and CDR2: SEHNR, FQNEAQ (reference sequence). The V end was cut by 1 base, the J end by 7 bases, with 8 bases between. The CDR3 totals 14 residues.

The chain carries TRBV5-1 and TRBJ2-3; a possible D gene is TRBD2 (6 bases). This CDR3 is built from 21 residues. Trimming cost V 1 base and J 5 bases, with 32 bases left between them. Germline V gene data show CDR1 as SGHRS and CDR2 as YFSETQ. DNA for the CDR3: TGCGCCAGCAGCTTGCTCCGGGGAGTCGGGTGGACGGGTTCCGGGGGAGATACGCAGTATTTT. Translated: CASSLLRGVGWTGSGGDTQYF.

This clonotype showed up just a few times. This chain uses TRBV4-1 with TRBJ1-2; D ambiguous. The V gene lost 1 base and the J gene lost 4 bases, with 7 bases spanning the gap. Germline CDR1 reads MGHRA; CDR2 reads YSYEKL. The length of the CDR3 is 13 residues. The CDR3 region is CASSQVMRYGYTF. CDR3 bases: TGCGCCAGCAGCCAAGTTATGCGCTATGGCTACACCTTC.

This clonotype was seen only a few times. The gene calls are TRBV20-1 and TRBJ1-4; the D is unclear. The CDR3 totals 12 residues. The germline CDR1 and CDR2 sequences are DFQATT and SNEGSKA (reference sequence). V lost 6 bases, J lost 5 bases, and 10 bases lay in between. CDR3 in amino acids: CSAPRRNEKLFF. CDR3 coding DNA: TGCAGTGCCCCCCGACGGAATGAAAAACTGTTTTTT.

This clonotype was seen a handful of times. The chain carries TRBV28 and TRBJ2-2; TRBD1 might be the D (5 bases). Trimming took 2 bases from V and 7 from J, leaving 14 bases between them. The length of the CDR3 is 15 residues. Germline assignment: CDR1 MDHEN and CDR2 SYDVKM. CDR3 sequence reads: CASSLTGIANGELFF. CDR3 DNA: TGTGCCAGCAGTTTAACAGGCATAGCAAACGGGGAGCTGTTTTTT.

This clonotype showed up just a few times. The chain links TRBV5-4 to TRBJ2-5; 9 positions match TRBD2. There are 16 residues in the CDR3. Looked up from germline, CDR1 is SGHNT and CDR2 is YYREEE (reference sequence). J gave up 3 bases and V 0 bases, and 6 bases lay outside the gene matches. DNA of the CDR3: TGTGCCAGCAGCTTGGGATCTAGCGGGGCTGAAGAGACCCAGTACTTC. Translated: CASSLGSSGAEETQYF.

V is TRBV5-1 and J is TRBJ1-2; D is unresolved. V gave up 4 bases and J gave up 10 bases, with 17 bases separating them. CDR1 is SGHRS, CDR2 YFSETQ, per germline. The CDR3 runs 13 residues. CDR3 loop: CASSDRASTYYTF. DNA for the CDR3: TGCGCCAGCAGCGACCGGGCCTCCACTTACTACACCTTC.

This clonotype was recorded a few times. The rearrangement uses TRBV6-2 or TRBV6-3 and TRBJ1-2, with TRBD1 as a possible D gene (5 bases). The V gene lost 2 bases and the J gene lost 8 bases, with 12 bases spanning the gap. The CDR3 totals 13 residues. Per germline, CDR1 MNHEY and CDR2 SVGEGT. CDR3 residues: CASSYIGGRGYTF. The CDR3 nucleotides are TGTGCCAGCAGTTACATTGGGGGAAGAGGCTACACCTTC.

The rearrangement links TRBV18 to TRBJ1-1; a possible D gene is TRBD1 (6 bases). CDR3 length: 15 amino acids. The V end lost 0 bases, the J end lost 0 bases, and 8 bases lay between the germline ends. Germline V CDR1 and CDR2: KGHSH, LQKENI. CDR3 in amino acids: CASSPPGTLNTEAFF. As DNA, the CDR3 is TGTGCCAGCTCACCACCGGGGACATTGAACACTGAAGCTTTCTTT.

The table lists this clonotype with a few counts. This chain connects TRBV7-2 to TRBJ2-3; possibly TRBD1 for D (6 bases). Germline V gives CDR1 SGHTA, CDR2 FQGNSA. Trimming pared 4 bases from V and 4 bases from J, leaving 21 bases between. This CDR3 spans 17 amino acids. The CDR3: CASSYPPGQRAADTQYF. In DNA, the CDR3 is TGTGCCAGCAGCTACCCGCCGGGACAAAGGGCCGCAGATACGCAGTATTTT.

This clonotype was counted many times. The chain is built from TRBV7-2 and TRBJ2-7, with 11 bases matching TRBD2. The CDR3 sequence is 14 residues long. V gave up 5 bases and J gave up 2 bases; unmatched junction bases: 2. CDR1 and CDR2 (germline): SGHTA, FQGNSA. The CDR3: CASSPSGGPYEQYF. For the CDR3, the DNA is TGTGCCAGCAGCCCTAGCGGGGGGCCCTACGAGCAGTACTTC.

The V call is TRBV12-3 or TRBV12-4, the J call TRBJ2-1; D tentatively fits TRBD1 or TRBD2 (5 bases each). This CDR3 has 16 residues. Trimming left V 3 bases short and J 8 bases short, with 20 bases between. CDR3 in amino acids: CASSLVEGWRRDEQFF. DNA of the CDR3: TGTGCCAGCAGTTTGGTTGAGGGGTGGAGGCGCGATGAGCAGTTCTTC.

The CDR3 region has the DNA TGTGCCTGGAGTAGACTTTACGAGCAGTACTTC. It encodes CAWSRLYEQYF. The V call is TRBV30, the J call TRBJ2-7; D is unclear. Trimming shortened V by 2 bases and J by 4 bases, and 6 bases separated the two germline ends. This CDR3 has 11 residues. CDR1 is GTSNPN, CDR2 SVGIG, per germline (reference sequence).

This clonotype was detected only a few times. The chain combines TRBV11-2 with TRBJ1-3, with D possibly matching TRBD1 (5 bases). With 8 bases removed from V and 3 bases from J, the gap between germline ends came to 11 bases. Germline V gene lookup returns CDR1 SGHAT and CDR2 FQNNGV. The length of the CDR3 is 13 residues. DNA for the CDR3: TGTGCCAGCGGGGGGGGTAGTGGAAACACCATATATTTT. Its translation is CASGGGSGNTIYF.

V usage is TRBV4-2 and J usage is TRBJ2-3, with D maybe TRBD2 (5 bases). Germline CDR1 reads LGHNA; CDR2 reads YNFKEQ. The CDR3 is 16 residues long. The ends were cut back, 0 bases at V and 0 bases at J, with 10 bases in the middle. The CDR3 here is CASSQDPSGSTDTQYF. The CDR3 bases are TGTGCCAGCAGCCAAGATCCCAGCGGTAGCACAGATACGCAGTATTTT.

This chain connects TRBV27 to TRBJ1-1; 7 bases fit TRBD1. V was clipped by 6 bases and J by 2 bases; unmatched bases: 9. The CDR3 has 15 amino acids. Germline loops: CDR1 MNHEY, CDR2 SMNVEV (reference sequence). The CDR3 loop is CASSRTGTVNTEAFF. The CDR3 coding sequence is TGTGCCAGCAGCCGAACCGGGACAGTCAACACTGAAGCTTTCTTT.

V and J are TRBV7-9 and TRBJ1-6, with D perhaps TRBD1 (5 bases). Trimming pared 4 bases from V and 7 bases from J, leaving 11 bases between. Germline V gene data show CDR1 as SEHNR and CDR2 as FQNEAQ (reference sequence). The CDR3 loop spans 14 amino acids. CDR3 loop: CASSSSPGNSPLHF. The CDR3, as DNA: TGTGCCAGCAGCTCGTCACCAGGGAATTCACCCCTCCACTTT.